This T cell receptor beta chain was recorded in a study of cytomegalovirus exposure and HLA in healthy donors. Background on the study: Earlier, some 200 million T cells were analyzed, and over 95 million unique TCR beta sequences were found among them. Study results and caveats: Specificity of three CMV-associated chains for CMV antigens was verified in vitro. The study recorded 150 to 200 TCR beta chains that were cytomegalovirus-associated. High specificity and sensitivity for cytomegalovirus status were reported for the classifier.

Worth noting for this clone: Its antigen is not known.

The primer mix had 60 Vbeta and 13 Jbeta primers. The table came from immunoSEQ multiplex PCR; TCRdb's copy has only in-frame clones and leaves some out. The sample lists about 94,000 clones; less than 10% were seen once. Between the trimmed V and J ends, which lost 5 bases and 2 bases, there was a span of 7 bases. Germline V lookup: CDR1 SGHAT, CDR2 FQNNGV. The CDR3 has 12 amino acids. Sequences were obtained from PBMCs. The receptor comes from a man between 45 and 60 years old in good health and CMV-seronegative. V usage is TRBV11-2 and J usage is TRBJ2-7; D is ambiguous. The CDR3 loop is CASSTNAYEQYF. The CDR3, as DNA: TGTGCCAGCAGCACTAATGCCTACGAGCAGTACTTC.